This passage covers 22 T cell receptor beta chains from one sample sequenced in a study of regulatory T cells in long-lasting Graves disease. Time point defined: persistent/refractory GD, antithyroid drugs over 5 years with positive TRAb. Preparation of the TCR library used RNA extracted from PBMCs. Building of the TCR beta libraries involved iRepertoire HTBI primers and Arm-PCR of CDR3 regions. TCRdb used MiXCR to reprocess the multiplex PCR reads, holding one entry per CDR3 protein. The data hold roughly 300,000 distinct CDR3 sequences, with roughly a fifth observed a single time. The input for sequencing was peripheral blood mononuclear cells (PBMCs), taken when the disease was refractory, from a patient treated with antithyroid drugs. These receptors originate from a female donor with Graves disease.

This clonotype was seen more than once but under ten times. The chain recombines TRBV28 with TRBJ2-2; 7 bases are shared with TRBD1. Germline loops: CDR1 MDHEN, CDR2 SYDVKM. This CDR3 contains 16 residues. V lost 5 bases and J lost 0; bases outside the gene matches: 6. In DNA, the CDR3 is TGTGCCAGCAGTCCGTCCGGGACAGCGAACACCGGGGAGCTGTTTTTT. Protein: CASSPSGTANTGELFF.

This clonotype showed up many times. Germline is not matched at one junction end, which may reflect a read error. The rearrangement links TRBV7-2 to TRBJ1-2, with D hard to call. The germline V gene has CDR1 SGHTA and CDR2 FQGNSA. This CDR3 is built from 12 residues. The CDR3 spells CANSGYGWGYTF. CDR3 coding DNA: TGTGCCAACAGCGGATATGGTTGGGGCTACACCTTC.

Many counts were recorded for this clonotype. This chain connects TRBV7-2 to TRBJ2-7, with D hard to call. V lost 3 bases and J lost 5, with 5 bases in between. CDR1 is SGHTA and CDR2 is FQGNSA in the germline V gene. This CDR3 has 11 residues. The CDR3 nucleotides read TGTGCCAGCAGCTTGGTCCACGAGCAGTACTTC. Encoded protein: CASSLVHEQYF.

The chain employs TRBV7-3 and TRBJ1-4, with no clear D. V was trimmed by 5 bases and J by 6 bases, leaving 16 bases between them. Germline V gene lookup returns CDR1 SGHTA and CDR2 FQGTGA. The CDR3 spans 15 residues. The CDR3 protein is CASSTCAVVDEKLFF. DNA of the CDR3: TGTGCCAGCAGCACCTGCGCGGTCGTTGATGAAAAACTGTTTTTT.

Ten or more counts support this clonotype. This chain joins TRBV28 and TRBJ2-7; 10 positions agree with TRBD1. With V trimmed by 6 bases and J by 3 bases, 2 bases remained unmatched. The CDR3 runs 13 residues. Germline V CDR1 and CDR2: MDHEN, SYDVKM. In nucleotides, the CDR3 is TGTGCCAGCAGATGGACAGGGGGCTACGAGCAGTACTTC. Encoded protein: CASRWTGGYEQYF.

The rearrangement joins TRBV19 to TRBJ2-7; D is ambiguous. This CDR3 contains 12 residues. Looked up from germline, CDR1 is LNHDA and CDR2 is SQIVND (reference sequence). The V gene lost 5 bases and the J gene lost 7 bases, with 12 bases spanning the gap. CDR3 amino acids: CASSDQWEEQYF. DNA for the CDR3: TGTGCCAGTAGTGACCAGTGGGAAGAGCAGTACTTC.

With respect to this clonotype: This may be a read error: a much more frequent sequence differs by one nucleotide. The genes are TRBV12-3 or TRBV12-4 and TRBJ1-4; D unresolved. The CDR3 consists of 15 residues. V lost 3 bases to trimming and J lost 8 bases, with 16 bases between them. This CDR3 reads CASSLQGGPGEKLFF. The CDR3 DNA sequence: TGTGCCAGCAGTTTGCAAGGAGGTCCAGGCGAAAAACTGTTTTTT.

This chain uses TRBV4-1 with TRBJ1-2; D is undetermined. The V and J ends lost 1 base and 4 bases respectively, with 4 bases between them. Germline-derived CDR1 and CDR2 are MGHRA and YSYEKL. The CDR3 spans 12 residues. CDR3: CASSQAFYGYTF. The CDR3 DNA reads TGCGCCAGCAGCCAAGCCTTCTATGGCTACACCTTC.

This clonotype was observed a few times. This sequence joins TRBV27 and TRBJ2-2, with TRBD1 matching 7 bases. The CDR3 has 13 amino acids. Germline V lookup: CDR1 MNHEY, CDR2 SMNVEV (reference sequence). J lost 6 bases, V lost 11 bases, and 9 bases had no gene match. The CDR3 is CAVKGGQPGELFF. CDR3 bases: TGTGCCGTAAAAGGGGGCCAACCCGGGGAGCTGTTTTTT.

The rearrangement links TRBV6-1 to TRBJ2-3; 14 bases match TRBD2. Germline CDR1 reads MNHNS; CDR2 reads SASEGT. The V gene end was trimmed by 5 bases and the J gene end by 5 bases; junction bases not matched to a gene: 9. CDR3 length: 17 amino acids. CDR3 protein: CASSTPVTSGRGDTQYF. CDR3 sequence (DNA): TGTGCCAGCAGTACCCCGGTGACTAGCGGGAGGGGAGATACGCAGTATTTT.

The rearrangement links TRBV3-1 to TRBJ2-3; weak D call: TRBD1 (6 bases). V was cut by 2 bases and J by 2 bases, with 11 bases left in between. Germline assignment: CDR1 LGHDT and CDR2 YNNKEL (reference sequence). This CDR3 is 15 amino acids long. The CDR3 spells CASSQLTGTTDTQYF. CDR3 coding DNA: TGTGCCAGCAGCCAATTGACAGGAACCACAGATACGCAGTATTTT.

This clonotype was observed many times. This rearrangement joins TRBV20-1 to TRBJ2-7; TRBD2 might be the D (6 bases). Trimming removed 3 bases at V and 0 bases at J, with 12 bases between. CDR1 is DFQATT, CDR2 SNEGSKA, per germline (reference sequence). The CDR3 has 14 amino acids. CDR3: CSASGTGASYEQYF. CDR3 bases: TGCAGTGCTAGTGGGACGGGAGCCTCCTACGAGCAGTACTTC.

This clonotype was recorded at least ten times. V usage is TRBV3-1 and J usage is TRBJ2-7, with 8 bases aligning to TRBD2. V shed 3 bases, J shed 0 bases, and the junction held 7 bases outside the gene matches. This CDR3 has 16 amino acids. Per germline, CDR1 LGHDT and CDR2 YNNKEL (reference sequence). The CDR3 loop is CASSHQSGGNSYEQYF. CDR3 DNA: TGTGCCAGCAGCCACCAGAGCGGGGGCAACTCCTACGAGCAGTACTTC.

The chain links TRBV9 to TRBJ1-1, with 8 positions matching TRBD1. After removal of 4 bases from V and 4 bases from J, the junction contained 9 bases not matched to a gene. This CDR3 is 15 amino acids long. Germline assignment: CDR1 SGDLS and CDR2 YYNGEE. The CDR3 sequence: CASSPSQGGVTEAFF. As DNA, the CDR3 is TGTGCCAGCAGCCCCTCACAGGGGGGGGTCACTGAAGCTTTCTTT. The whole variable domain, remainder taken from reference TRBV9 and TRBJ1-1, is DSGVTQTPKHLITATGQRVTLRCSPRSGDLSVYWYQQSLDQGLQFLIQYYNGEERAKGNILERFSAQQFPDLHSELNLSSLELGDSALYFCASSPSQGGVTEAFFGQGTRLTVV.

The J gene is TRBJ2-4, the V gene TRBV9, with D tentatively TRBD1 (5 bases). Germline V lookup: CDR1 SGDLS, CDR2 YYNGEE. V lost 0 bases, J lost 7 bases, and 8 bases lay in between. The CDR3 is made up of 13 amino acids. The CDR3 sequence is CASSVGTGNIQYF. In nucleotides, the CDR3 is TGTGCCAGCAGCGTAGGTACAGGCAACATTCAGTACTTC.

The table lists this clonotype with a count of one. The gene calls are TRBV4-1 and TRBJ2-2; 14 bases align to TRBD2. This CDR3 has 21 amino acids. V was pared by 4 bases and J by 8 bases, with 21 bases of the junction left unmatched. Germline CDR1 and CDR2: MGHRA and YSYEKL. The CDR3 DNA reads TGCGCCAGCAGCCTCCTCCAGGGGGCGGATCCCGGGACTAGCGGGAGAGGGGAGCTGTTTTTT. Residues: CASSLLQGADPGTSGRGELFF.

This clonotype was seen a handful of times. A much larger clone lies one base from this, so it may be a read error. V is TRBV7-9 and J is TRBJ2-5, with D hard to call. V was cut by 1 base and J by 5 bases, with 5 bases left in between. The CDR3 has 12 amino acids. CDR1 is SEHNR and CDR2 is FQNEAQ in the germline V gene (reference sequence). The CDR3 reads CASSLVDETQYF. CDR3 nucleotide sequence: TGTGCCAGCAGCTTAGTGGACGAGACCCAGTACTTC.

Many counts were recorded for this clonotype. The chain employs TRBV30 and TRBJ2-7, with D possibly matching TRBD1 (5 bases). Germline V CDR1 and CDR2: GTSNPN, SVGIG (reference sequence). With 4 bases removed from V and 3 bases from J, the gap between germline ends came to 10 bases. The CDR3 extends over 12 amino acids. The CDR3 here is CAWKTAGYEQYF. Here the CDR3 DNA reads TGTGCCTGGAAGACAGCCGGCTACGAGCAGTACTTC.

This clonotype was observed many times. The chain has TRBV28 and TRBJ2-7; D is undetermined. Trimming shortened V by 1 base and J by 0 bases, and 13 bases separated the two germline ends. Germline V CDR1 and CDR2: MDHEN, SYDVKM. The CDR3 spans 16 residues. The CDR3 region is CASSLSLSPLSYEQYF. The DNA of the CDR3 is TGTGCCAGCAGTTTATCTTTGAGCCCACTCTCCTACGAGCAGTACTTC.

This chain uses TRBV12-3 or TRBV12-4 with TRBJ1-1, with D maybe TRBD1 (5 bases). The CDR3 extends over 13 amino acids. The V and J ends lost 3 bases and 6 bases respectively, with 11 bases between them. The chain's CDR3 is CASSLVDNPEAFF. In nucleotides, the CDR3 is TGTGCCAGCAGTTTGGTGGACAACCCTGAAGCTTTCTTT.

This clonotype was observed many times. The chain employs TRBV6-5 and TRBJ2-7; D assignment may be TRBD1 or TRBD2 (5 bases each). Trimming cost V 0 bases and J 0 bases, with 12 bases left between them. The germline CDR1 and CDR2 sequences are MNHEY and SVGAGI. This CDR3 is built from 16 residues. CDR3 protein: CASSYSGDALSYEQYF. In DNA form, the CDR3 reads TGTGCCAGCAGTTACTCGGGGGACGCCCTCTCCTACGAGCAGTACTTC.

As DNA, the CDR3 is TGCGCCAGCAGCTTGAGTATGTCTTCGGGCGGTGAAGCTTTCTTT. This sequence encodes CASSLSMSSGGEAFF. The chain couples TRBV5-1 to TRBJ1-1, with D unresolved. Germline loops: CDR1 SGHRS, CDR2 YFSETQ. The CDR3 has 15 residues. V dropped 1 base and J dropped 7 bases, with 17 bases sitting between them.